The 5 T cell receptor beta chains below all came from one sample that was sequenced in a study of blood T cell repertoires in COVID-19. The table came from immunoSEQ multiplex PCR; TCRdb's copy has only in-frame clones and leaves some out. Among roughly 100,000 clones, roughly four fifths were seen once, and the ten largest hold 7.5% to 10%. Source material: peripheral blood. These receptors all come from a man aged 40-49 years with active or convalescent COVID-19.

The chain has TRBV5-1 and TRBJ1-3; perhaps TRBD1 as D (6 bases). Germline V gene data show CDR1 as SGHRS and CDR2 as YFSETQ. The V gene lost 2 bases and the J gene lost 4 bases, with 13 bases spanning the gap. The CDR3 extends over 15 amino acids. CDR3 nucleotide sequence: TGCGCCAGCAGCTTCCAAGCAGGGGAGGGAAACACCATATATTTT. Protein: CASSFQAGEGNTIYF.

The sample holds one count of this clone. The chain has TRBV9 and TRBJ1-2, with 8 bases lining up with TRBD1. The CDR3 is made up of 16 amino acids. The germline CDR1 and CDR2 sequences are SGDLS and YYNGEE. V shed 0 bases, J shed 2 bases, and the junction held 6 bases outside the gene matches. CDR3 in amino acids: CASSVEDRGWNYGYTF. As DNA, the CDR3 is TGTGCCAGCAGCGTAGAAGACAGGGGCTGGAACTATGGCTACACCTTC.

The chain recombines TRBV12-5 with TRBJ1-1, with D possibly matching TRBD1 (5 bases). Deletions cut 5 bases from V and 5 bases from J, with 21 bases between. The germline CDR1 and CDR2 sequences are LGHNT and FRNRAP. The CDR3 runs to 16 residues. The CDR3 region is CASGPGPGVVRTEAFF. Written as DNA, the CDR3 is TGTGCTAGTGGTCCGGGACCGGGGGTAGTAAGGACTGAAGCTTTCTTT.

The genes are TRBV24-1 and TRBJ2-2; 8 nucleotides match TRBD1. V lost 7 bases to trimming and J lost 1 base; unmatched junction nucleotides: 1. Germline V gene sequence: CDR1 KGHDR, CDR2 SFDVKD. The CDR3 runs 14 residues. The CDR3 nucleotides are TGTGCCACCAGCGACAGGGGGAACACCGGGGAGCTGTTTTTT. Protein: CATSDRGNTGELFF.

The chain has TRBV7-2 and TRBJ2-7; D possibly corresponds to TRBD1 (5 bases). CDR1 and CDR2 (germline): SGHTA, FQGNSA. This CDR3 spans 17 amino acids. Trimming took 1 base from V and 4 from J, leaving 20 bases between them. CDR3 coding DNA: TGTGCCAGCAGCTTAGAAACAGGTTCCGCCAGGGATTACGAGCAGTACTTC. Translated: CASSLETGSARDYEQYF.